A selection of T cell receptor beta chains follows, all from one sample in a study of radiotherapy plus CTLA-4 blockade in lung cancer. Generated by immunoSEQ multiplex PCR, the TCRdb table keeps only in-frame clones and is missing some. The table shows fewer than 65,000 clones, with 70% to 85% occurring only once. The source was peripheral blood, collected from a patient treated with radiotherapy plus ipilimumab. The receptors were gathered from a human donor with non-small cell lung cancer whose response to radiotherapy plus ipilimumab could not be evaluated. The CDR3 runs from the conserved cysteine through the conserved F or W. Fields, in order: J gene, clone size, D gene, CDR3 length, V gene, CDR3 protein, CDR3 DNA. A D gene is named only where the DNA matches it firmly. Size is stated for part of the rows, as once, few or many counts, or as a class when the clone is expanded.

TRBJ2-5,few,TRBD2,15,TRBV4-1,CASSRLAGGQETQYF,TGCGCCAGCAGCCGACTAGCGGGGGGCCAAGAGACCCAGTACTTC
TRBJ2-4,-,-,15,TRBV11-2,CASSLHGAAKNIQYF,TGTGCCAGCAGCCTCCATGGGGCAGCCAAAAACATTCAGTACTTC
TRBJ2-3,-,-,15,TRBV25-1,CASSEGTGYTDTQYF,TGTGCCAGCAGTGAAGGTACAGGGTACACAGATACGCAGTATTTT
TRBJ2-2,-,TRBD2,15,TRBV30,CAWRNGLARSGELFF,TGTGCCTGGAGGAACGGACTAGCTCGCTCCGGGGAGCTGTTTTTT
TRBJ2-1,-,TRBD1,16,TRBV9,CASSVQGQSSYNEQFF,TGTGCCAGCAGCGTTCAGGGACAGAGCTCCTACAATGAGCAGTTCTTC
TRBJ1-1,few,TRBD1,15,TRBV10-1,CASSDSTGWNTEAFF,TGCGCCAGCAGTGATTCGACAGGGTGGAACACTGAAGCTTTCTTT
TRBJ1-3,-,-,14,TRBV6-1,CASSERRGGDTIYF,TGTGCCAGCAGTGAAAGGAGAGGAGGGGACACCATATATTTT
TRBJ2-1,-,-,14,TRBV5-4,CASSLYQGSNEQFF,TGTGCCAGCAGCTTGTACCAGGGAAGCAATGAGCAGTTCTTC
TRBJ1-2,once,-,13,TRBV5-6,CASSLGRDYGYTF,TGTGCCAGCAGCTTGGGACGGGACTATGGCTACACCTTC
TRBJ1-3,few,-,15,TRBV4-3,CASSPGQRSGNTIYF,TGCGCCAGCAGCCCAGGACAGCGCTCTGGAAACACCATATATTTT
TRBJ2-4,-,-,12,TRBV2,CASWDNKNIQYF,TGTGCCAGTTGGGACAACAAAAACATTCAGTACTTC
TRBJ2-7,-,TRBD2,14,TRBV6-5,CATQRAGGSYEQYF,TGTGCCACCCAACGGGCCGGGGGGTCCTACGAGCAGTACTTC
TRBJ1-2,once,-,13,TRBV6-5,CASRVRADYGYTF,TGTGCCAGCAGAGTGAGGGCCGACTATGGCTACACCTTC
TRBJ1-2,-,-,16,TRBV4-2,CASSQEQGRADYGYTF,TGTGCCAGCAGCCAAGAGCAGGGGCGCGCGGACTATGGCTACACCTTC
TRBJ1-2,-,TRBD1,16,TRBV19,CASATLGTETFYGYTF,TGTGCCAGTGCAACTCTAGGGACAGAGACCTTCTATGGCTACACCTTC
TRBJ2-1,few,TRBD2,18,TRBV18,CASSPPGLAGGTYNEQFF,TGTGCCAGCTCACCACCGGGACTAGCGGGAGGGACCTACAATGAGCAGTTCTTC
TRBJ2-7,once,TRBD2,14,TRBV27,CASSYVAGAEEQYF,TGTGCCAGCAGTTACGTAGCGGGAGCAGAAGAGCAGTACTTC
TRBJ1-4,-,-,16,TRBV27,CASSPSGMATNEKLFF,TGTGCCAGCAGTCCATCGGGGATGGCAACTAATGAAAAACTGTTTTTT
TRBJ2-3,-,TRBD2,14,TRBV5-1,CASRLAGGPDTQYF,TGCGCCAGTAGACTAGCGGGAGGCCCAGATACGCAGTATTTT
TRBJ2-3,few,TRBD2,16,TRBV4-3,CASSQDLAGGPDTQYF,TGCGCCAGCAGCCAAGATCTAGCGGGGGGGCCAGATACGCAGTATTTT
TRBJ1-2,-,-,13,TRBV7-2,CASSPDIFSGYTF,TGTGCCAGCAGTCCGGACATTTTTTCTGGCTACACCTTC
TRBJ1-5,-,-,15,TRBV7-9,CASSLATGINQPQHF,TGTGCCAGCAGCTTAGCGACAGGAATCAATCAGCCCCAGCATTTT
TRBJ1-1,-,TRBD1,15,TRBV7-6,CASSLEGARSTEAFF,TGTGCCAGCAGCTTAGAGGGGGCGCGGAGCACTGAAGCTTTCTTT
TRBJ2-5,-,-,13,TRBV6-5,CASSSQGAGEQYF,TGTGCCAGCAGTTCCCAGGGGGCGGGGGAGCAGTACTTC
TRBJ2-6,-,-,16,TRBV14,CASSQPGGTGANVLTF,TGTGCCAGCAGCCAACCAGGGGGGACTGGGGCCAACGTCCTGACTTTC
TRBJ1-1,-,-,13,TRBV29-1,CSSPNPAGTEAFF,TGCAGCTCCCCTAACCCCGCGGGCACTGAAGCTTTCTTT
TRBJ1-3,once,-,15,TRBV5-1,CASSLDRYSGNTIYF,TGCGCCAGCAGCTTGGACAGATACTCTGGAAACACCATATATTTT
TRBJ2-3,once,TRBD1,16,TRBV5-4,CASSPHQGQITDTQYF,TGTGCCAGCAGCCCCCATCAGGGACAGATCACAGATACGCAGTATTTT
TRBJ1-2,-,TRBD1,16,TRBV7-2,CASSLEGRGRFGGYTF,TGTGCCAGCAGCTTAGAGGGCAGGGGGCGATTCGGTGGCTACACCTTC
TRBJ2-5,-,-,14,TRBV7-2,CASSSYSRQETQYF,TGTGCCAGCAGCTCTTATAGTCGACAAGAGACCCAGTACTTC
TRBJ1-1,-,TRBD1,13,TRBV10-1,CASSAGGNTEAFF,TGCGCCAGCAGTGCAGGGGGGAACACTGAAGCTTTCTTT
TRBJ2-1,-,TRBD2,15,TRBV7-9,CASSLIWTSGNEQFF,TGTGCCAGCAGCTTAATTTGGACTAGTGGCAATGAGCAGTTCTTC
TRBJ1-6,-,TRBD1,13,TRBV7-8,CASSPTGRSPLHF,TGTGCCAGCAGCCCGACAGGGAGATCACCCCTCCACTTT
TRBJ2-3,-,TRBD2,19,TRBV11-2,CASSLGTSGGELGTDTQYF,TGTGCCAGCAGCTTAGGGACTAGCGGGGGGGAATTGGGCACAGATACGCAGTATTTT
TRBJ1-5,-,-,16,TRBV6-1,CASSELVGAWDQPQHF,TGTGCCAGCAGTGAATTGGTGGGGGCTTGGGATCAGCCCCAGCATTTT
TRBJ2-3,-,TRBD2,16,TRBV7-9,CASSPGPLATDDTQYF,TGTGCCAGCAGCCCTGGCCCACTAGCGACGGACGATACGCAGTATTTT
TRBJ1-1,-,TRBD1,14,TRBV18,CASSPDRGNTEAFF,TGTGCCAGCTCACCAGACAGGGGGAACACTGAAGCTTTCTTT
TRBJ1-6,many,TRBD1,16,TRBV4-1,CASSQGRDRGNSPLHF,TGCGCCAGCAGCCAAGGCCGGGACAGGGGTAATTCACCCCTCCACTTT
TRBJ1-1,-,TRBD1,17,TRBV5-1,CASSLGGTGGLNTEAFF,TGCGCCAGCAGCTTGGGAGGGACAGGGGGCCTGAACACTGAAGCTTTCTTT
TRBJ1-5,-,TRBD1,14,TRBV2,CASGQTGKDQPQHF,TGTGCCAGCGGCCAGACAGGGAAGGATCAGCCCCAGCATTTT
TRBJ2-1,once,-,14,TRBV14,CASSPLGGPREQFF,TGTGCCAGCAGCCCCCTAGGAGGGCCCAGGGAGCAGTTCTTC
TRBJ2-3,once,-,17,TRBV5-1,CASSSSFSSEGTDTQYF,TGCGCCAGCAGCTCCAGCTTTTCTAGCGAGGGCACAGATACGCAGTATTTT
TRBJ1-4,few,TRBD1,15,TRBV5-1,CASSLTGVTNEKLFF,TGCGCCAGCAGCTTAACAGGGGTAACTAATGAAAAACTGTTTTTT
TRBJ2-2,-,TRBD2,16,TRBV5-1,CASSNPRTRNTGELFF,TGCGCCAGCAGCAACCCACGGACTAGGAACACCGGGGAGCTGTTTTTT
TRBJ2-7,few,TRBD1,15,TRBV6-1,CASSEVPGQLYEQYF,TGTGCCAGCAGTGAAGTTCCGGGACAGTTATACGAGCAGTACTTC
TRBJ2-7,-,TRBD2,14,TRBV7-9,CASSSGTPPYEQYF,TGTGCCAGCAGCAGCGGGACCCCCCCCTACGAGCAGTACTTC
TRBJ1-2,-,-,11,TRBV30,CAWSRNYGYTF,TGTGCCTGGAGCAGGAACTATGGCTACACCTTC
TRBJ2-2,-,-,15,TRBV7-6,CASSPRVGNTGELFF,TGTGCCAGCAGCCCCCGAGTCGGGAACACCGGGGAGCTGTTTTTT
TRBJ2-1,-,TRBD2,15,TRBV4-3,CASSQDRGGYNEQFF,TGCGCCAGCAGCCAAGATCGGGGGGGGTACAATGAGCAGTTCTTC
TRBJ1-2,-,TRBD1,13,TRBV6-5,CASSRGGAYGYTF,TGTGCCAGCAGCCGAGGGGGCGCTTATGGCTACACCTTC
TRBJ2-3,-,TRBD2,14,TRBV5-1,CASSSAGVTDTQYF,TGCGCCAGCAGCTCGGCGGGGGTCACAGATACGCAGTATTTT
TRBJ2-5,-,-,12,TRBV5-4,CASSLAGKTQYF,TGTGCCAGCAGCTTGGCGGGGAAGACCCAGTACTTC
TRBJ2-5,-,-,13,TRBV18,CASSPSLKETQYF,TGTGCCAGCTCACCATCCCTAAAAGAGACCCAGTACTTC
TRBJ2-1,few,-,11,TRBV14,CASSQGREQFF,TGTGCCAGCAGCCAAGGTCGGGAGCAGTTCTTC